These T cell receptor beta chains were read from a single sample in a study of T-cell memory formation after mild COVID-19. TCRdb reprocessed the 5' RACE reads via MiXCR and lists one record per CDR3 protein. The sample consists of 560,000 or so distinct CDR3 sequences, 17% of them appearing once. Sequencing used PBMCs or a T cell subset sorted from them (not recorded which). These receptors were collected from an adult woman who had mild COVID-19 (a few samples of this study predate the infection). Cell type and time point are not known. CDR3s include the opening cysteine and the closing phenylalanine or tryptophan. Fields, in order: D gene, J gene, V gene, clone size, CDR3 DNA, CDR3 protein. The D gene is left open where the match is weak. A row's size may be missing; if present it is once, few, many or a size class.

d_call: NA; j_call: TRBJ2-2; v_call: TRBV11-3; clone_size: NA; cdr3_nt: TGTGCCAGCAGCCCCCCGGATGTGTGGGAGCTGTTTTTT; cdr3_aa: CASSPPDVWELFF
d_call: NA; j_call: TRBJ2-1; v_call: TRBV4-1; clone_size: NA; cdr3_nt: TGCGCCAGCAGCCAAAAACCCGAGGAAGCAGAGCAGTTCTTC; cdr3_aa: CASSQKPEEAEQFF
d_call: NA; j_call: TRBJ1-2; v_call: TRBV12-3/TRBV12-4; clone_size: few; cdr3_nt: TGTGCCAGCAGTTTACGGCGGGGGGGATATGGCTACACCTTC; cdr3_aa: CASSLRRGGYGYTF
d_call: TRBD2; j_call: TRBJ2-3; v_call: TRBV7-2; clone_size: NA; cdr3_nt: TGTGCCAGCAGCTTACTGACTAGCGGGACAGATACGCAGTATTTT; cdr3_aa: CASSLLTSGTDTQYF
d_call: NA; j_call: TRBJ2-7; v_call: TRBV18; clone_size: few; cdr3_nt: TGTGCCAGCTCACCCACCCCCGGGCAGGAGGAGGTTATGTCCGAGCAGTACTTC; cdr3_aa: CASSPTPGQEEVMSEQYF
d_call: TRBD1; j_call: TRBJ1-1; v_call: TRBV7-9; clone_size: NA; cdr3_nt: TGTGCCAGCAGCCTCAGAGATAGATTTGGGACAGGCGGCGGGGGCACTGAAGCTTTCTTT; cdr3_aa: CASSLRDRFGTGGGGTEAFF
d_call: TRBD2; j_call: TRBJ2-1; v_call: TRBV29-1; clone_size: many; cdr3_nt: TGCAGCGTTGCCCCGGGACTAGCGGGACATGAGCAGTTCTTC; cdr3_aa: CSVAPGLAGHEQFF
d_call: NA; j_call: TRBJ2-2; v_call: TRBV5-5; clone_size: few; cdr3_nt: TGTGCCAGCAGCTTCGGGGGGCGCGTCACCGGGGAGCTGTTTTTT; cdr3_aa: CASSFGGRVTGELFF
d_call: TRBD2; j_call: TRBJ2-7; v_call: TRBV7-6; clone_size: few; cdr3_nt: TGTGCCAGCAGCTTTGGGGCTAGCGGCGACTACGAGCAGTACTTC; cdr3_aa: CASSFGASGDYEQYF
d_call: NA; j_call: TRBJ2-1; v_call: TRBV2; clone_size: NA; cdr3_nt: TGTGCCAGCGGAAAAGCCTACAATGAGCAGTTCTTC; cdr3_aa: CASGKAYNEQFF
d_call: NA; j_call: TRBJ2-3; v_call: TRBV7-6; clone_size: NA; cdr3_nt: TGTGCCAGCAGCTTAGGAACCAGGGGATTTACTACAGATACGCAGTATTTT; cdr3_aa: CASSLGTRGFTTDTQYF
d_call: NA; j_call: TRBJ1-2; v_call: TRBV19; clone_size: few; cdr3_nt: TGTGCCAGTAGTATGTCAGGGGAAGGGAGATATGGCTACACCTTC; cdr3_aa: CASSMSGEGRYGYTF
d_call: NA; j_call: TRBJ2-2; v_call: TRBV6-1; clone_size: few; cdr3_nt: TGTGCCAGCAGTGAAAGTTTGTTGGGGGCGAGCACCGGGGAGCTGTTTTTT; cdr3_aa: CASSESLLGASTGELFF
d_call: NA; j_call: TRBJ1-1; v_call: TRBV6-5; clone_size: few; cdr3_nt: TGTGCCAGCAGTTACCGACAGGTAAACACTGAAGCTTTCTTT; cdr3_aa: CASSYRQVNTEAFF
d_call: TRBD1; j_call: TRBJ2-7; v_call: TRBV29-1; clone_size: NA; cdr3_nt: TGCAGCGTAGCACCTGGGACAGGGTCGCTCGAGCAGTACTTC; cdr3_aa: CSVAPGTGSLEQYF
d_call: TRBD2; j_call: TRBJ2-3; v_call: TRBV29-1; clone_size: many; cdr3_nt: TGCAGCGTTGAGGTAGCGGGAGGAACAGATACGCAGTATTTT; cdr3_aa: CSVEVAGGTDTQYF
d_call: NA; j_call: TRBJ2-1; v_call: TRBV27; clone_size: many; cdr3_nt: TGTGCCAGCAGTTTAGGGGTTAGGCAGAAAAGCTGGATCTTC; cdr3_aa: CASSLGVRQKSWIF
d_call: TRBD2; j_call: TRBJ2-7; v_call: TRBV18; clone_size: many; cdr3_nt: TGTGCCAGCTCACCCGGACTAGCGGGGGGAACCTACGAGCAGTACTTC; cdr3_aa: CASSPGLAGGTYEQYF
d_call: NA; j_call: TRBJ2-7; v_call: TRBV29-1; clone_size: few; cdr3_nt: TGCAGCGTCCTGGACAGACGCTCCTACGAGCAGTACTTC; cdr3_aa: CSVLDRRSYEQYF
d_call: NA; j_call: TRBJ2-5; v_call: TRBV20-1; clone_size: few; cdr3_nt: TGCAGTGCTTTAGGGGGGGAGACCCAGTACTTC; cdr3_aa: CSALGGETQYF
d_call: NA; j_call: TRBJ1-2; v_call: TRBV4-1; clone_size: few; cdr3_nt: TGCGCCAGCAGCCAAGATTTGTGGACCAGGCGAAACTATGGCTACACCTTC; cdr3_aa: CASSQDLWTRRNYGYTF
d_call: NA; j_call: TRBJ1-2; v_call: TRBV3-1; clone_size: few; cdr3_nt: TGTGCCAGCAGCCTTCTACTGGACAGCCAGTATGGCTACACCTTC; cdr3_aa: CASSLLLDSQYGYTF
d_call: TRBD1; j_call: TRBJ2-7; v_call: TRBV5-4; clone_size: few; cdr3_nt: TGTGCCAGCAGCTTCCGGGACAGCCCTCTCTACGAGCAGTACTTC; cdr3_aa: CASSFRDSPLYEQYF
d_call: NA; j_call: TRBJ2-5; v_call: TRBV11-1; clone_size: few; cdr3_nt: TGTGCCAGCAGACCCGGTAGTGTGGGGACCCAAGAGACCCAGTACTTC; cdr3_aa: CASRPGSVGTQETQYF
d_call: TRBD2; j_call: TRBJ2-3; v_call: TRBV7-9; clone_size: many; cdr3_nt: TGTGCCAGCAGCTTAAGGCGGGAGGGCACAGATACGCAGTATTTT; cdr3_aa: CASSLRREGTDTQYF
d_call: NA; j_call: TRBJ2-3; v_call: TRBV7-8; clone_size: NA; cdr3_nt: TGTGCCAGCAGCTTAGCGGATGGAGATACGCAGTATTTT; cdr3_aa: CASSLADGDTQYF